Each of the 17 T cell receptor beta chains below was sequenced from the same sample in a study of T-cell memory formation after mild COVID-19. TCRdb re-derived calls from the 5' RACE reads in MiXCR, one entry per CDR3 protein. Of 470,000 or so distinct CDR3 sequences detected, roughly 20% appear once; the ten largest clones hold 10% to 15%. The sequenced material came from PBMCs or a T cell subset sorted from them (not recorded which). The origin of the receptors is an adult woman who had mild COVID-19 (a few samples of this study predate the infection). Cell type and time point are not known.

The chain couples TRBV29-1 to TRBJ2-1; the D is unclear. Trimming took 7 bases from V and 2 from J, leaving 15 bases between them. This CDR3 is 14 amino acids long. Germline V gene lookup returns CDR1 SQVTM and CDR2 ANQGSEA. The CDR3, as DNA: TGCAGCGCCCACGAGCCGGGCCCCTACAATGAGCAGTTCTTC. Protein product: CSAHEPGPYNEQFF.

The CDR3 bases are TGCGCCAGCAGCCCTTCCCGGATTCTCAATTCACCCCTCCACTTT. This codes for CASSPSRILNSPLHF. The genes are TRBV5-1 and TRBJ1-6; the D is unclear. CDR1 and CDR2 (germline): SGHRS, YFSETQ. The ends were cut back, 4 bases at V and 7 bases at J, with 15 bases in the middle. CDR3 length: 15 amino acids.

This clonotype came up a few times. This rearrangement joins TRBV7-2 to TRBJ2-1, with D possibly being TRBD1 or TRBD2 (6 bases each). The V gene's germline CDR1 is SGHTA and CDR2 FQGNSA. V gave up 5 bases and J gave up 2 bases, with 13 bases separating them. This CDR3 has 15 residues. The CDR3 region has the DNA TGTGCCAGCAGCCTCCGGAGGGGGGCCTACAATGAGCAGTTCTTC. It yields the protein CASSLRRGAYNEQFF.

This clonotype was observed a few times. This chain connects TRBV2 to TRBJ2-7; D unresolved. Trimming pared 0 bases from V and 7 bases from J, leaving 10 bases between. The CDR3 runs 13 residues. CDR1 is SNHLY, CDR2 FYNNEI, per germline. The CDR3 reads CASSEAWQDEQYF. CDR3 in DNA: TGTGCCAGCAGTGAAGCATGGCAGGATGAGCAGTACTTC. Looking up the rest from reference TRBV2 and TRBJ2-7 gives the full variable domain: EPEVTQTPSHQVTQMGQEVILRCVPISNHLYFYWYRQILGQKVEFLVSFYNNEISEKSEIFDDQFSVERPDGSNFTLKIRSTKLEDSAMYFCASSEAWQDEQYFGPGTRLTVT.

This clonotype was seen a few times. This chain joins TRBV15 and TRBJ1-3; 10 bases align to TRBD1. The V gene's germline CDR1 is LNHNV and CDR2 YYDKDF (reference sequence). The CDR3 length is 18 residues. V dropped 0 bases and J dropped 6; count of bases not matched to a gene: 11. The CDR3 DNA sequence: TGTGCCACCAGCAGAGATCACCCGGGACAGGGGTGGGAAAACACCATATATTTT. Translated: CATSRDHPGQGWENTIYF.

The chain combines TRBV5-1 with TRBJ1-1, with TRBD1 matching over 7 bases. The junction had 8 bases not matched to a gene; V was cut back by 2 bases and J by 1 base. This CDR3 has 16 amino acids. In germline, CDR1 is SGHRS, CDR2 YFSETQ. CDR3 sequence reads: CASSLTATGANTEAFF. The CDR3 nucleotides are TGCGCCAGCAGCTTAACCGCCACAGGGGCGAACACTGAAGCTTTCTTT.

In its sample, this clonotype was seen once. This chain connects TRBV11-2 to TRBJ2-1; TRBD2 agrees at 8 bases. The CDR3 runs 16 residues. Trimming took 5 bases from V and 4 from J; bases not matched to a gene: 10. Germline CDR1 reads SGHAT; CDR2 reads FQNNGV. In DNA form, the CDR3 reads TGTGCCAGCAGCCACGTCACTAGCGGCCGATACAATGAGCAGTTCTTC. This encodes CASSHVTSGRYNEQFF.

This clonotype was detected ten times or more. The chain has TRBV18 and TRBJ1-1; TRBD1 matches 7 bases. The CDR3 is made up of 13 amino acids. Trimming took 6 bases from V and 1 from J; bases not matched to a gene: 2. Germline lookup yields CDR1 KGHSH and CDR2 LQKENI. CDR3 sequence (DNA): TGTGCCAGCTCGCGACAGGGGAACACTGAAGCTTTCTTT. Translated, it gives CASSRQGNTEAFF.

This rearrangement joins TRBV12-3 or TRBV12-4 to TRBJ1-5; D is ambiguous. This CDR3 has 14 amino acids. Trimming removed 1 base from V and 3 bases from J, with 7 bases in between. The DNA of the CDR3 is TGTGCCAGCAGTTTAGACAGCTACAATCAGCCCCAGCATTTT. Protein product: CASSLDSYNQPQHF.

J is TRBJ2-2 and V is TRBV6-5; D not certain. This CDR3 region has 18 residues. With 5 bases removed from V and 1 base from J, the gap between germline ends came to 20 bases. The germline V gene has CDR1 MNHEY and CDR2 SVGAGI. The CDR3 bases are TGTGCCAGCAGTACCACCGTGGCCAATCAGAAGAACACCGGGGAGCTGTTTTTT. Translated, it gives CASSTTVANQKNTGELFF.

The V gene is TRBV19, the J gene TRBJ2-7, with D unclear. This CDR3 region has 15 residues. The ends were cut back, 3 bases at V and 4 bases at J, with 16 bases in the middle. Germline CDR1 is LNHDA and CDR2 is SQIVND (reference sequence). The CDR3 here is CASSMSLLGPYEQYF. CDR3 sequence (DNA): TGTGCCAGTAGTATGAGCCTCCTGGGTCCTTACGAGCAGTACTTC.

This clonotype was seen only a few times. The chain couples TRBV20-1 to TRBJ1-6; the D is unclear. CDR1 DFQATT and CDR2 SNEGSKA come from the germline V gene (reference sequence). V was trimmed by 0 bases and J by 7 bases, leaving 13 bases between them. The CDR3 has 15 residues. This chain's CDR3 is CSARDYDRSNSPLHF. The CDR3 DNA reads as TGCAGTGCTAGAGATTATGACCGCTCGAATTCACCCCTCCACTTT.

The rearrangement joins TRBV6-5 to TRBJ2-2, with TRBD1 matching over 7 bases. The length of the CDR3 is 14 residues. CDR1 and CDR2 from the germline V gene are MNHEY and SVGAGI. V gave up 6 bases and J gave up 7 bases; unmatched junction bases: 8. The CDR3 bases are TGTGCCAGCAGCCCGACAGGGCTTCTCGGGGAGCTGTTTTTT. It translates to CASSPTGLLGELFF.

The chain joins TRBV5-1 to TRBJ1-1; no clear D. This CDR3 has 14 amino acids. Germline CDR1 reads SGHRS; CDR2 reads YFSETQ. The germline V and J ends were trimmed by 0 bases and 1 base, with 7 bases remaining between them. CDR3: CASSLAEGNTEAFF. The DNA of the CDR3 is TGCGCCAGCAGCTTGGCCGAGGGGAACACTGAAGCTTTCTTT.

This chain uses TRBV12-3 or TRBV12-4 with TRBJ1-6; D not certain. V lost 5 bases and J 7 bases, leaving 12 bases between the germline ends. The CDR3 sequence is 14 residues long. The CDR3 loop is CASSPRSANSPLHF. The CDR3 DNA sequence: TGTGCCAGCAGTCCTAGGTCAGCAAATTCACCCCTCCACTTT.

This clonotype was observed a few times. The chain couples TRBV7-9 to TRBJ1-5; D unclear. Germline V gene data show CDR1 as SEHNR and CDR2 as FQNEAQ (reference sequence). Trimming pared 6 bases from V and 2 bases from J, leaving 14 bases between. The CDR3 is 15 amino acids. CDR3 sequence (DNA): TGTGCCAGCAGTCTGCTCGGGTTATGCAATCAGCCCCAGCATTTT. Its translation is CASSLLGLCNQPQHF.

A few counts support this clonotype. The rearrangement uses TRBV7-9 and TRBJ2-1; tentatively, D is TRBD1 (6 bases). Per the germline V gene, CDR1 is SEHNR and CDR2 is FQNEAQ (reference sequence). The CDR3 has 14 amino acids. The V end was cut by 5 bases, the J end by 5 bases, with 13 bases between. CDR3 sequence reads: CASSQGTPNNEQFF. Written as DNA, the CDR3 is TGTGCCAGCAGCCAGGGGACACCTAACAATGAGCAGTTCTTC.